This TCR beta chain is from a study of CD8 T cell repertoires and HIV-1 epitope variants. For the study at large: Each of Twenty-five Gag and Nef epitope peptides stimulated a separate culture.

As concerns this clone: Its specificity is unknown.

Libraries were prepared by immunoSEQ multiplex PCR; TCRdb keeps only in-frame clonotypes and omits some of them. The sample has several thousand clones, about three fifths seen once; the top ten hold over 40%. V lost 3 bases, J lost 9 bases, and 15 bases lay in between. This CDR3 spans 15 amino acids. Germline values: CDR1 LNHDA, CDR2 SQIVND (reference sequence). Input material: cultured CD8+ T cells derived from PBMCs. The TCR originated in a male donor with HIV. The chain joins TRBV19 to TRBJ1-6; D is uncertain. The chain's CDR3 is CASSITLGSLSPLHF. The DNA for the CDR3 is TGTGCCAGTAGTATTACCTTGGGATCACTTTCACCCCTCCACTTT. Full variable domain (outside the CDR3, taken from reference TRBV19 and TRBJ1-6): DGGITQSPKYLFRKEGQNVTLSCEQNLNHDAMYWYRQDPGQGLRLIYYSQIVNDFQKGDIAEGYSVSREKKESFPLTVTSAQKNPTAFYLCASSITLGSLSPLHFGNGTRLTVT.